What follows are 25 T cell receptor beta chains derived from one specimen sequenced in a study of early T cells in non-severe SARS-CoV-2 infection. In TCRdb, the 5' RACE reads were re-called with MiXCR into one record per CDR3 protein. The sample gives about 40,000 distinct CDR3 sequences, approximately 5.9% of which show up once; approximately 8.4% is in the top ten. The sequencing used whole blood, collected at baseline. The source is an adult who was a healthcare worker with PCR-confirmed SARS-CoV-2 infection or an uninfected control (not recorded which).

This clonotype was counted ten times or more. The genes are TRBV11-3 and TRBJ1-1, with 11 bases aligning to TRBD1. The ends lost 4 bases at V and 10 bases at J; junction bases unmatched: 14. The CDR3 runs 16 residues. From germline, CDR1 is SGHNT and CDR2 YENEEA. CDR3 DNA sequence: TGTGCCAGCAGCTCTAGCCACCGGACAGGGGGCGGAGGAGCTTTCTTT. Its translation: CASSSSHRTGGGGAFF.

There are many counts of this clonotype. Just one base apart from a much larger clone, this may be a read error. V is TRBV7-9 and J is TRBJ1-1; TRBD1 agrees at 10 bases. Germline CDR1 is SEHNR and CDR2 is FQNEAQ (reference sequence). The CDR3 has 14 residues. CDR3 loop: CASSFPGQGTEVFF. The CDR3 DNA is TGTGCCAGCAGCTTTCCGGGACAGGGGACTGAAGTTTTCTTT. Looking up the rest from reference TRBV7-9 and TRBJ1-1 gives the full variable domain: DTGVSQNPRHKITKRGQNVTFRCDPISEHNRLYWYRQTLGQGPEFLTYFQNEAQLEKSRLLSDRFSAERPKGSFSTLEIQRTEQGDSAMYLCASSFPGQGTEVFFGQGTRLTVV.

Notes on this clonotype: A much larger clone lies a single base off, so this may be a read error. The chain uses TRBV2 and TRBJ1-5, with D possibly being TRBD1 (5 bases). Looked up from germline, CDR1 is SNHLY and CDR2 is FYNNEI. The CDR3 contains 14 residues. The DNA of the CDR3 is TGTGCCAGCAGTGAACAGGGTAGCGATCAGCCCCAGCATTTT. Translated: CASSEQGSDQPQHF.

This clonotype was seen at least ten times. This chain uses TRBV5-6 with TRBJ1-1, with 8 positions matching TRBD1. Germline trimming cut 4 bases from V and 0 bases from J; bases unmatched to any gene: 11. The CDR3 has 17 amino acids. Germline lookup yields CDR1 SGHDT and CDR2 YYEEEE. The CDR3 region has the DNA TGTGCCAGCAGCGAATGGACAGGGAGGGAGATGAACACTGAAGCTTTCTTT. Its protein product is CASSEWTGREMNTEAFF. Based on the CDR3 plus reference TRBV5-6 and TRBJ1-1, the full variable domain is DAGVTQSPTHLIKTRGQQVTLRCSPKSGHDTVSWYQQALGQGPQFIFQYYEEEERQRGNFPDRFSGHQFPNYSSELNVNALLLGDSALYLCASSEWTGREMNTEAFFGQGTRLTVV.

This clonotype has at least ten counts. The V call is TRBV12-3 or TRBV12-4, the J call TRBJ2-4; unclear D gene. The CDR3 runs 12 residues. V dropped 5 bases and J dropped 7 bases, with 9 bases sitting between them. The CDR3 DNA follows: TGTGCCAGCAGTGAAAAGGTGAACATTCAGTACTTC. It specifies CASSEKVNIQYF.

This clonotype showed up many times. The chain carries TRBV30 and TRBJ2-1; TRBD2 matches 10 bases. This CDR3 comprises 14 residues. The germline V gene encodes CDR1 GTSNPN and CDR2 SVGIG (reference sequence). V trimming: 2 bases; J trimming: 7 bases; junction bases outside the gene matches: 5. The CDR3 is CAWSPGLATNEQFF. CDR3 nucleotide sequence: TGTGCCTGGAGTCCGGGACTAGCGACGAATGAGCAGTTCTTC. The complete variable domain, with remaining parts taken from reference TRBV30 and TRBJ2-1, reads SQTIHQWPATLVQPVGSPLSLECTVEGTSNPNLYWYRQAAGRGLQLLFYSVGIGQISSEVPQNLSASRPQDRQFILSSKKLLLSDSGFYLCAWSPGLATNEQFFGPGTRLTVL.

This clonotype was counted at least ten times. The rearrangement joins TRBV4-3 to TRBJ1-2, with 9 bases that match TRBD1. In germline, CDR1 is LGHNA, CDR2 YSLEER. The CDR3 has 13 amino acids. The J segment lost 8 bases and the V segment lost 4 bases, leaving 5 bases of the junction unmatched. The CDR3 spells CASSPRTGEGYTF. The CDR3 DNA reads TGCGCCAGCAGCCCACGGACAGGGGAAGGCTACACCTTC.

This clonotype was seen ten or more times. This chain uses TRBV12-3 or TRBV12-4 with TRBJ2-5, with TRBD1 identical over 7 bases. CDR3 length equals 13 residues. V lost 6 bases to trimming and J lost 4 bases; unmatched junction nucleotides: 5. CDR3 sequence reads: CASRSTGRETQYF. CDR3 in DNA: TGTGCCAGCAGGTCGACAGGGAGAGAGACCCAGTACTTC.

The gene calls are TRBV3-1 and TRBJ2-1; tentatively, D is TRBD1 (5 bases). V lost 2 bases to trimming and J lost 5 bases, with 7 bases between them. Germline-derived CDR1 and CDR2 are LGHDT and YNNKEL (reference sequence). The CDR3 is 13 amino acids. The CDR3 protein is CASSQRGNNEQFF. The CDR3 region has the DNA TGTGCCAGCAGCCAAAGGGGTAACAATGAGCAGTTCTTC.

The sample holds many counts of this clonotype. The V call is TRBV20-1, the J call TRBJ2-7; TRBD2 aligns across 15 bases. Losses at the gene ends were 5 bases for V and 0 bases for J; bases not matched to a gene: 5. The CDR3 sequence is 16 residues long. Germline V gives CDR1 DFQATT, CDR2 SNEGSKA (reference sequence). The chain's CDR3 is CSAPGTSGGNSYEQYF. CDR3 sequence (DNA): TGCAGTGCTCCCGGGACTAGCGGGGGGAACTCCTACGAGCAGTACTTC.

In this sample, this clonotype turned up a few times. The J gene is TRBJ2-7, the V gene TRBV7-9; unclear D gene. The CDR3 contains 13 residues. Germline CDR1 SEHNR, CDR2 FQNEAQ (reference sequence). The V gene lost 5 bases and the J gene lost 2 bases, with 10 bases spanning the gap. In DNA form, the CDR3 reads TGTGCCAGCAGCCCCCCCCAGACCTACGAGCAGTACTTC. It codes for CASSPPQTYEQYF.

This clonotype was observed a few times. Here the CDR3 reads CASSLDSTDYGYTF. Here the CDR3 DNA reads TGTGCCAGCAGCTTGGATTCGACAGACTATGGCTACACCTTC. The chain employs TRBV5-4 and TRBJ1-2, with D tentatively TRBD1 (5 bases). Trimming stripped 0 bases from V and 3 bases from J, with 9 bases between. The CDR3 sequence is 14 residues long. From germline, CDR1 is SGHNT and CDR2 YYREEE (reference sequence).

With regard to this clonotype: This may come from a read error, since a much larger clone is one base off. The rearrangement joins TRBV29-1 to TRBJ2-2; D unclear. The CDR3 covers 14 residues. From germline, CDR1 is SQVTM and CDR2 ANQGSEA. V dropped 3 bases and J dropped 1 base, with 9 bases sitting between them. The CDR3 nucleotides read TGCAGCGTTGATGACCACGTGAACACCGGGGAGCTGTTTTTT. Its protein is CSVDDHVNTGELFF.

This clonotype was counted many times. The chain couples TRBV4-3 to TRBJ2-2; D gene uncertain. Germline CDR1 is LGHNA and CDR2 is YSLEER. Trimming took off 0 bases at V and 4 bases at J, with 12 bases between the two ends. The CDR3 totals 16 residues. Here the CDR3 reads CASSQEFVTLTGELFF. The CDR3 DNA reads TGCGCCAGCAGCCAAGAATTCGTCACTCTCACCGGGGAGCTGTTTTTT.

A note on this clonotype: A much larger clone lies a single base off, so this may be a read error. This chain joins TRBV2 and TRBJ2-3; D is perhaps TRBD1 (5 bases). Between the trimmed V and J ends, which lost 8 bases and 1 base, there was a span of 13 bases. From germline, CDR1 is SNHLY and CDR2 FYNNEI. The CDR3 sequence is 14 residues long. The CDR3 bases are TGTGCCAGCGGGGCGAGTTGGGGCACAGATACGCAGTATTTT. Residues: CASGASWGTDTQYF.

This clonotype was seen a handful of times. The rearrangement links TRBV12-2 to TRBJ2-4; the table's D call TRBD1 went unverified against the DNA. TRBV12-2 is described as a pseudogene. The CDR3 contains 17 residues. The CDR3: CASRLNRGRSAKNIQYF. The CDR3 region has the DNA TGTGCAAGTCGCTTAAACAGGGGTCGGTCGGCAAAAAACATTCAGTACTTC.

The chain couples TRBV27 to TRBJ2-7, with D possibly TRBD1 on 5 matching bases. This CDR3 has 13 residues. V was clipped by 5 bases and J by 0 bases, with 8 bases between them. The germline gives CDR1 MNHEY, CDR2 SMNVEV (reference sequence). The CDR3 loop reads CASSRTLSYEQYF. CDR3 nucleotides: TGTGCCAGCAGTAGGACACTCTCCTACGAGCAGTACTTC.

This clonotype was counted many times. This chain joins TRBV12-3 or TRBV12-4 and TRBJ2-3, with 10 bases lining up with TRBD2. The J segment lost 5 bases and the V segment lost 6 bases, leaving 2 bases of the junction unmatched. The CDR3 is made up of 13 amino acids. The CDR3 here is CASSWTSGDTQYF. For the CDR3, the DNA is TGTGCCAGCAGCTGGACTAGCGGAGATACGCAGTATTTT.

This clonotype was picked up many times. V is TRBV18 and J is TRBJ2-3, with D perhaps matching TRBD2 (5 bases). Germline-derived CDR1 and CDR2 are KGHSH and LQKENI. V lost 5 bases and J 5 bases, leaving 8 bases between the germline ends. The CDR3 sequence is 12 residues long. CDR3 nucleotides: TGTGCCAGCTCAGACTACATAGATACGCAGTATTTT. Translation: CASSDYIDTQYF.

This clonotype was observed many times. The chain uses TRBV30 and TRBJ2-5; 9 bases align to TRBD1. V gave up 1 base and J gave up 2 bases; unmatched junction bases: 5. The CDR3 has 15 amino acids. The germline V gene encodes CDR1 GTSNPN and CDR2 SVGIG (reference sequence). This chain's CDR3 is CAWSDWTGAQETQYF. The CDR3 DNA is TGTGCCTGGAGTGACTGGACAGGGGCACAAGAGACCCAGTACTTC.

Ten or more counts support this clonotype. The chain uses TRBV11-2 and TRBJ2-1, with D perhaps TRBD2 (6 bases). Germline values: CDR1 SGHAT, CDR2 FQNNGV. The CDR3 is 14 residues long. The germline V and J ends were trimmed by 0 bases and 9 bases, with 12 bases remaining between them. The CDR3 DNA is TGTGCCAGCAGCTTAGATCTCGGAGGGGCTGAGCAGTTCTTC. Translation: CASSLDLGGAEQFF.

This clonotype appeared a few times. The V gene is TRBV28, the J gene TRBJ2-3; 8 nucleotides agree with TRBD2. Per the germline V gene, CDR1 is MDHEN and CDR2 is SYDVKM. This CDR3 region has 14 residues. V was pared by 7 bases and J by 5 bases, with 8 bases of the junction left unmatched. The CDR3 here is CASTGRGAIDTQYF. DNA for the CDR3: TGTGCCAGCACCGGGCGGGGGGCGATAGATACGCAGTATTTT.

The rearrangement links TRBV5-5 to TRBJ2-5, with unresolved D. Trimming removed 4 bases at V and 5 bases at J, with 18 bases between. This CDR3 is 15 amino acids long. CDR1 is SGHKS, CDR2 YYEKEE, per germline (reference sequence). CDR3 sequence (DNA): TGTGCCAGCAGCCCGAACGCCCGGCTTTGGGAGACCCAGTACTTC. As protein: CASSPNARLWETQYF.

This clonotype was counted at least ten times. J is TRBJ2-1 and V is TRBV6-4; D unclear. V shed 6 bases and J shed 4 bases, with 10 bases lying between them. Germline V gene lookup returns CDR1 MRHNA and CDR2 SNTAGT. This CDR3 is 13 amino acids long. The CDR3 sequence: CASSPLVYNEQFF. The DNA of the CDR3 is TGTGCCAGCAGCCCCCTAGTTTACAATGAGCAGTTCTTC.

This clonotype was recorded a few times. CDR3 loop: CASSLAEGEQFF. CDR3 coding DNA: TGTGCCAGCAGCTTAGCGGAAGGGGAGCAGTTCTTC. The chain joins TRBV7-2 to TRBJ2-1, with unresolved D. This CDR3 has 12 amino acids. Trimming removed 0 bases from V and 10 bases from J, with 7 bases in between. Germline CDR1 reads SGHTA; CDR2 reads FQGNSA. The complete variable domain, with remaining parts taken from reference TRBV7-2 and TRBJ2-1, reads GAGVSQSPSNKVTEKGKDVELRCDPISGHTALYWYRQSLGQGLEFLIYFQGNSAPDKSGLPSDRFSAERTGGSVSTLTIQRTQQEDSAVYLCASSLAEGEQFFGPGTRLTVL.